This T cell receptor (beta chain) was identified during a study of shared clonotypes between healthy human individuals. Assay: immunoSEQ multiplex PCR; the TCRdb copy retains only in-frame clones and omits some. The data hold about 470,000 clones, with more than 75% observed a single time. Sequencing was carried out using PBMCs. The sequence was collected from a woman aged 40 to 50 in good health. Some clones in this sample may be carry-over from other donors' samples.

CDR3 DNA sequence: TGTGCCAGCAGTCCCGCCTACAATGAGCAGTTCTTC. It encodes CASSPAYNEQFF. V and J are TRBV28 and TRBJ2-1; D is uncertain. There are 12 residues in the CDR3. The germline gives CDR1 MDHEN, CDR2 SYDVKM. V lost 5 bases, J lost 2 bases, and 4 bases lay in between.